The 32 T cell receptor beta chains below come from one sample, sequenced in a study of T cells in localized non-small cell lung cancer. Only in-frame clones appear in the TCRdb table, and some are missing; sequencing was by immunoSEQ multiplex PCR. Of about 11,000 clones in the sample, 90% were seen once. Sequences were derived from peripheral blood, sampled before any cancer treatment. All receptors derive from a male donor older than 55 with stage III lung adenocarcinoma.

The V and J genes are TRBV30 and TRBJ1-2; 8 positions match TRBD1. V was clipped by 2 bases and J by 3 bases; unmatched bases: 8. The germline CDR1 and CDR2 sequences are GTSNPN and SVGIG (reference sequence). This CDR3 is built from 15 residues. The CDR3 DNA is TGTGCCTGGAGTTCCTTACAGGGGGTTGACTATGGCTACACCTTC. It encodes CAWSSLQGVDYGYTF.

The rearrangement uses TRBV2 and TRBJ2-2; TRBD1 might be the D (5 bases). The CDR3 spans 14 residues. Germline V gene lookup returns CDR1 SNHLY and CDR2 FYNNEI. V was cut by 7 bases and J by 1 base, with 10 bases left in between. The CDR3 DNA reads as TGTGCCAGCAAACCCAGGGTGAACACCGGGGAGCTGTTTTTT. Encoded protein: CASKPRVNTGELFF.

CDR3 residues: CASSLSQGLDIQYF. The CDR3 DNA reads TGTGCCAGCAGCTTAAGTCAGGGACTGGACATTCAGTACTTC. The chain is built from TRBV7-2 and TRBJ2-4; maybe TRBD2 (6 bases). CDR3 length equals 14 residues. V was clipped by 2 bases and J by 8 bases, with 13 bases between them. Germline V lookup: CDR1 SGHTA, CDR2 FQGNSA.

J is TRBJ2-5 and V is TRBV5-1; a possible D gene is TRBD2 (6 bases). CDR3 size: 13 residues. Looked up from germline, CDR1 is SGHRS and CDR2 is YFSETQ. Deletions cut 4 bases from V and 0 bases from J, with 7 bases between. DNA for the CDR3: TGCGCCAGCAGCCCGGGAGACCAAGAGACCCAGTACTTC. Its translation: CASSPGDQETQYF.

The rearrangement links TRBV7-2 to TRBJ2-4; 7 nucleotides agree with TRBD1. The CDR3 loop spans 16 amino acids. CDR1 and CDR2 (germline): SGHTA, FQGNSA. The V and J ends lost 5 bases and 0 bases, in that order; junction bases with no gene match: 7. The CDR3 coding sequence is TGTGCCAGCAGCACCATGACAGGGCTAGCCAAAAACATTCAGTACTTC. This sequence encodes CASSTMTGLAKNIQYF.

This rearrangement joins TRBV30 to TRBJ1-5; no reliable D call. The CDR3 spans 12 residues. V shed 1 base and J shed 3 bases, with 4 bases lying between them. Germline V gene lookup returns CDR1 GTSNPN and CDR2 SVGIG (reference sequence). Here the CDR3 reads CAWSGPNQPQHF. CDR3 coding DNA: TGTGCCTGGAGTGGACCCAATCAGCCCCAGCATTTT.

The CDR3 bases are TGTGCCAGTAGCCCCGGGACAGGGGGCTATGGCTACACCTTC. Translated, it gives CASSPGTGGYGYTF. This chain uses TRBV19 with TRBJ1-2, with 11 bases identical to TRBD1. Trimming at V came to 6 bases and at J to 4 bases, leaving 4 bases not matched to a gene. CDR3 length equals 14 residues. Germline-derived CDR1 and CDR2 are LNHDA and SQIVND (reference sequence).

This rearrangement joins TRBV28 to TRBJ2-7; a weak D match, TRBD2 (6 bases). Trimming took 0 bases from V and 2 from J, leaving 17 bases between them. The V gene's germline CDR1 is MDHEN and CDR2 SYDVKM. CDR3 length: 17 amino acids. CDR3 coding DNA: TGTGCCAGCAGTTTATGGGGGTCGGGACTTATGGCCTACGAGCAGTACTTC. Its protein is CASSLWGSGLMAYEQYF.

The chain is built from TRBV5-6 and TRBJ2-1; D is unresolved. CDR1 and CDR2 from the germline V gene are SGHDT and YYEEEE. This CDR3 is built from 12 residues. With 4 bases removed from V and 10 bases from J, the gap between germline ends came to 12 bases. The CDR3 DNA reads TGTGCCAGCAGCCTCGCTAATTCCGAGCAGTTCTTC. The encoded protein is CASSLANSEQFF.

CDR3 nucleotide sequence: TGTGCCAGCAGTTCCCACTATTCCGGCGGGAGTCGATACAATGAGCAGTTCTTC. Protein: CASSSHYSGGSRYNEQFF. The rearrangement joins TRBV28 to TRBJ2-1; 7 nucleotides align to TRBD2. Per germline, CDR1 MDHEN and CDR2 SYDVKM. The ends lost 4 bases at V and 4 bases at J; junction bases unmatched: 16. There are 18 residues in the CDR3.

The V gene is TRBV11-2, the J gene TRBJ1-1; TRBD1 matches 9 bases. CDR1 and CDR2 (germline): SGHAT, FQNNGV. V dropped 4 bases and J dropped 0; count of bases not matched to a gene: 3. The length of the CDR3 is 15 residues. The CDR3 DNA sequence: TGTGCCAGCAGCTCCCGACAGGGGGTGAACACTGAAGCTTTCTTT. Its translation is CASSSRQGVNTEAFF.

The chain has TRBV7-9 and TRBJ2-2; maybe TRBD1 (6 bases). This CDR3 has 18 residues. Germline V gene lookup returns CDR1 SEHNR and CDR2 FQNEAQ (reference sequence). V was pared by 2 bases and J by 6 bases, with 22 bases between. Here the CDR3 reads CASSLLTLRTGPSGELFF. Here the CDR3 DNA reads TGTGCCAGCAGCTTACTGACCCTGAGAACAGGGCCCTCCGGGGAGCTGTTTTTT.

Only one count was recorded for this clone. This rearrangement joins TRBV5-4 to TRBJ1-4; possible D gene TRBD1, 5 bases. Germline V gives CDR1 SGHNT, CDR2 YYREEE (reference sequence). The length of the CDR3 is 16 residues. Trimming left V 1 base short and J 4 bases short, with 14 bases between. The CDR3 DNA reads TGTGCCAGCAGCTTGCATAAAGGCCAGGGTAATGAAAAACTGTTTTTT. This sequence encodes CASSLHKGQGNEKLFF.

The rearrangement links TRBV5-5 to TRBJ2-7; either TRBD1 or TRBD2 may supply D (5 bases each). V dropped 4 bases and J dropped 3 bases, with 17 bases sitting between them. Germline V gene sequence: CDR1 SGHKS, CDR2 YYEKEE (reference sequence). CDR3 length equals 15 residues. In nucleotides, the CDR3 is TGTGCCAGCAGCCCCGGGGCCTCCGGTGGCTACGAGCAGTACTTC. Its translation is CASSPGASGGYEQYF.

This chain uses TRBV6-1 with TRBJ2-3; no definite D call. The CDR3 consists of 15 residues. V was pared by 4 bases and J by 0 bases, with 11 bases between. CDR1 is MNHNS, CDR2 SASEGT, per germline. CDR3 region: CASSVDGTSTDTQYF. The CDR3 DNA reads TGTGCCAGCAGTGTGGACGGAACTAGCACAGATACGCAGTATTTT.

The chain carries TRBV9 and TRBJ2-1; possibly TRBD1 for D (6 bases). The CDR3 consists of 17 residues. Trimming left V 0 bases short and J 0 bases short, with 13 bases between. Germline CDR1 is SGDLS and CDR2 is YYNGEE. The CDR3 reads CASSVVARGSSYNEQFF. CDR3 DNA: TGTGCCAGCAGCGTAGTGGCCAGGGGAAGCTCCTACAATGAGCAGTTCTTC.

CDR3 sequence: CASSPLNSGANTEAFF. Written as DNA, the CDR3 is TGTGCCAGCTCACCCCTCAACAGTGGTGCGAACACTGAAGCTTTCTTT. The V gene is TRBV18, the J gene TRBJ1-1; D unresolved. The germline V gene has CDR1 KGHSH and CDR2 LQKENI. Trimming pared 3 bases from V and 1 base from J, leaving 15 bases between. There are 16 residues in the CDR3.

The chain employs TRBV4-1 and TRBJ2-7; D not certain. CDR3 size: 15 residues. Germline lookup yields CDR1 MGHRA and CDR2 YSYEKL. The V gene lost 2 bases and the J gene lost 0 bases, with 11 bases spanning the gap. CDR3 region: CASSQKADSSYEQYF. DNA of the CDR3: TGCGCCAGCAGCCAAAAGGCGGATTCCTCCTACGAGCAGTACTTC.

A single count supports this clone. V usage is TRBV2 and J usage is TRBJ1-5; 11 positions agree with TRBD1. The V gene's germline CDR1 is SNHLY and CDR2 FYNNEI. The V gene end was trimmed by 7 bases and the J gene end by 4 bases; junction bases not matched to a gene: 3. This CDR3 is 14 amino acids long. The CDR3: CASTGTGGNQPQHF. CDR3 DNA sequence: TGTGCCAGCACTGGGACAGGGGGAAATCAGCCCCAGCATTTT.

This clone was recorded once. This chain joins TRBV27 and TRBJ2-6, with a tentative D call TRBD1 (6 bases). Trimming left V 5 bases short and J 6 bases short, with 14 bases between. Germline V gene sequence: CDR1 MNHEY, CDR2 SMNVEV (reference sequence). The CDR3 consists of 15 residues. The CDR3 protein is CASSPIGGLANVLTF. The CDR3 DNA follows: TGTGCCAGCAGTCCGATAGGGGGTCTGGCCAACGTCCTGACTTTC.

This clone appeared once. The rearrangement uses TRBV15 and TRBJ1-1, with D tentatively TRBD1 (6 bases). This CDR3 contains 15 residues. The germline V gene encodes CDR1 LNHNV and CDR2 YYDKDF (reference sequence). V gave up 3 bases and J gave up 6 bases, with 17 bases separating them. CDR3: CATSRGTKPGAEAFF. The CDR3 region has the DNA TGTGCCACCAGCAGGGGGACAAAGCCTGGGGCTGAAGCTTTCTTT.

The chain carries TRBV6-5 and TRBJ1-5; D gene ambiguous. Germline V lookup: CDR1 MNHEY, CDR2 SVGAGI. CDR3 length: 14 amino acids. The germline V and J ends were trimmed by 6 bases and 6 bases, with 15 bases remaining between them. The DNA for the CDR3 is TGTGCCAGCAGCCCCCAGTTGGGAGTTCAGCCCCAGCATTTT. Amino acids: CASSPQLGVQPQHF.

This clone is classed as medium-sized (0.01 to 0.1%). V usage is TRBV6-1 and J usage is TRBJ2-1; the match to TRBD1 covers 12 bases. The CDR3 is made up of 15 amino acids. CDR1 is MNHNS and CDR2 is SASEGT in the germline V gene. Trimming at V came to 2 bases and at J to 8 bases, leaving 4 bases not matched to a gene. The CDR3 loop is CASSEIGTGGDEQFF. The CDR3 region has the DNA TGTGCCAGCAGTGAAATCGGGACAGGGGGCGATGAGCAGTTCTTC.

The rearrangement joins TRBV5-1 to TRBJ2-3; TRBD1 aligns across 8 bases. After removal of 5 bases from V and 2 bases from J, the junction contained 4 bases not matched to a gene. CDR1 is SGHRS and CDR2 is YFSETQ in the germline V gene. The CDR3 extends over 14 amino acids. The DNA for the CDR3 is TGCGCCAGCAGGGACAGGGATTACACAGATACGCAGTATTTT. The encoded protein is CASRDRDYTDTQYF. The entire variable domain, with the rest obtained from reference TRBV5-1 and TRBJ2-3, is as follows: KAGVTQTPRYLIKTRGQQVTLSCSPISGHRSVSWYQQTPGQGLQFLFEYFSETQRNKGNFPGRFSGRQFSNSRSEMNVSTLELGDSALYLCASRDRDYTDTQYFGPGTRLTVL.

The chain recombines TRBV5-1 with TRBJ2-2; D unresolved. The CDR3 is 11 residues long. Trimming took 4 bases from V and 3 from J, leaving 1 base between them. CDR1 is SGHRS, CDR2 YFSETQ, per germline. As DNA, the CDR3 is TGCGCCAGCAGCGACACCGGGGAGCTGTTTTTT. Amino acids: CASSDTGELFF.

V and J are TRBV5-6 and TRBJ2-7; no reliable D call. Germline V gene sequence: CDR1 SGHDT, CDR2 YYEEEE. Trimming left V 4 bases short and J 5 bases short, with 13 bases between. The CDR3 runs 13 residues. The CDR3 protein is CASSKNRNHEQYF. CDR3 sequence (DNA): TGTGCCAGCAGCAAGAATAGGAACCACGAGCAGTACTTC.

The CDR3 DNA sequence: TGTGCCAGCAGTATCCAGGAGACCCAGTACTTC. Translation: CASSIQETQYF. The chain couples TRBV5-6 to TRBJ2-5, with D uncertain. Germline CDR1 is SGHDT and CDR2 is YYEEEE. Trimming took off 5 bases at V and 5 bases at J, with 7 bases between the two ends. The CDR3 is 11 residues long. Variable domain in full (rest from reference TRBV5-6 and TRBJ2-5): DAGVTQSPTHLIKTRGQQVTLRCSPKSGHDTVSWYQQALGQGPQFIFQYYEEEERQRGNFPDRFSGHQFPNYSSELNVNALLLGDSALYLCASSIQETQYFGPGTRLLVL.

This chain joins TRBV27 and TRBJ2-1; 7 bases line up with TRBD2. CDR1 MNHEY and CDR2 SMNVEV come from the germline V gene (reference sequence). Trimming removed 0 bases from V and 5 bases from J; junction bases left unmatched: 7. This CDR3 is built from 16 residues. The CDR3 here is CASSLSRDYRNNEQFF. As DNA, the CDR3 is TGTGCCAGCAGTTTATCCCGGGACTATCGGAACAATGAGCAGTTCTTC.

This clone was detected only once. This chain joins TRBV5-6 and TRBJ2-5; D may correspond to TRBD1 or TRBD2 (5 bases each). This CDR3 comprises 13 residues. Germline loops: CDR1 SGHDT, CDR2 YYEEEE. Trimming took 1 base from V and 3 from J, leaving 7 bases between them. The CDR3 DNA sequence: TGTGCCAGCAGCTTGAGGGACGAAGAGACCCAGTACTTC. Amino acid sequence: CASSLRDEETQYF.

The chain carries TRBV7-3 and TRBJ1-1; tentative D call: TRBD1 (5 bases). V lost 6 bases to trimming and J lost 5 bases, with 13 bases between them. Germline lookup yields CDR1 SGHTA and CDR2 FQGTGA. The CDR3 extends over 13 amino acids. The CDR3 loop reads CASSQWGETEAFF. DNA of the CDR3: TGTGCCAGCAGTCAATGGGGGGAAACTGAAGCTTTCTTT. Full variable domain (remainder filled in from reference TRBV7-3 and TRBJ1-1): GAGVSQTPSNKVTEKGKYVELRCDPISGHTALYWYRQSLGQGPEFLIYFQGTGAADDSGLPNDRFFAVRPEGSVSTLKIQRTERGDSAVYLCASSQWGETEAFFGQGTRLTVV.

The chain uses TRBV2 and TRBJ2-5, with D uncertain. The CDR3 runs 15 residues. V lost 7 bases, J lost 5 bases, and 20 bases lay in between. From germline, CDR1 is SNHLY and CDR2 FYNNEI. Here the CDR3 DNA reads TGTGCCAGCAAGACCCAAACTCTCAAGTTGGAGACCCAGTACTTC. Amino acids: CASKTQTLKLETQYF.

This clone has more than one count but fewer than ten. V gene TRBV7-3 combines with J gene TRBJ2-2, with D tentatively TRBD2 (5 bases). CDR3 length equals 14 residues. CDR1 and CDR2 (germline): SGHTA, FQGTGA. V lost 8 bases, J lost 4 bases, and 14 bases lay in between. This chain's CDR3 is CASQRERVTGELFF. Here the CDR3 DNA reads TGTGCCAGCCAGAGGGAGAGGGTCACCGGGGAGCTGTTTTTT.